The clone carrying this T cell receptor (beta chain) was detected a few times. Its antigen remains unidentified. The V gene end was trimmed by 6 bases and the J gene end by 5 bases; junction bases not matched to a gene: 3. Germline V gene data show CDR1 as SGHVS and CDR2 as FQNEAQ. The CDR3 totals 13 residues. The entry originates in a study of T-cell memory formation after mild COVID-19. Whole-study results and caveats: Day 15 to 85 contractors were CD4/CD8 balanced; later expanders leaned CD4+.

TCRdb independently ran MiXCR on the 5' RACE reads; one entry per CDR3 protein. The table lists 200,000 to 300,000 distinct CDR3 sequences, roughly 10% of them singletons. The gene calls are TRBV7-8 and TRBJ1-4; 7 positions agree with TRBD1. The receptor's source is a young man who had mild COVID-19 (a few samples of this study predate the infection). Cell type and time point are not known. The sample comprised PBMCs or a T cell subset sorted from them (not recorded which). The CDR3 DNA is TGTGCCAGCAGGAGGGGACAGAATGAAAAACTGTTTTTT. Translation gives CASRRGQNEKLFF.